These T cell receptor beta chains were read from a single sample in a study of OX40 agonist ivuxolimab in advanced cancers. The repertoire was sequenced with immunoSEQ multiplex PCR; TCRdb's copy has only in-frame clones and lacks some. The data hold some 98,000 clones, with 75% to 95% observed a single time. This material consisted of CD4+ or CD8+ T cells sorted from blood, taken in a trial of the OX40 agonist ivuxolimab. All receptors derive from an adult with an advanced solid tumor such as melanoma, head and neck, liver or kidney cancer. Both conserved end residues are part of each CDR3. The D gene is left open where the match is weak. Clone size is shown for a subset of rows, as once, few, many or a class of expanded clone.

j_call clone_size d_call v_call cdr3_aa cdr3_nt
TRBJ1-2 once NA TRBV7-3 CASSARDGGSYTF TGTGCCAGCAGCGCCCGGGACGGGGGGAGCTACACCTTC
TRBJ2-1 few TRBD1 TRBV30 CAWSAKTGVNEQFF TGTGCCTGGAGTGCCAAGACAGGGGTAAATGAGCAGTTCTTC
TRBJ2-7 NA NA TRBV28 CATASGGRVYEQYF TGTGCCACGGCGAGCGGTGGGCGGGTCTACGAGCAGTACTTC
TRBJ1-4 NA NA TRBV27 CASSFGRTNEKLFF TGTGCCAGCAGTTTCGGGAGGACAAATGAAAAACTGTTTTTT
TRBJ1-5 NA NA TRBV15 CATSRDQRQPQHF TGTGCCACCAGCAGAGATCAACGTCAGCCCCAGCATTTT
TRBJ2-5 few TRBD2 TRBV5-1 CASSSLTSGSGGTQYF TGCGCCAGCAGCTCTCTGACTAGCGGGAGTGGTGGGACCCAGTACTTC
TRBJ1-1 NA NA TRBV4-2 CASSQVPGRGNTEAFF TGTGCCAGCAGCCAAGTCCCGGGACGGGGGAACACTGAAGCTTTCTTT
TRBJ2-2 NA NA TRBV9 CASSVDSRAGELFF TGTGCCAGCAGCGTAGACTCCCGGGCCGGGGAGCTGTTTTTT
TRBJ2-5 NA NA TRBV9 CASSVASTTPPTQYF TGTGCCAGCAGCGTAGCTTCGACTACGCCGCCGACCCAGTACTTC
TRBJ2-5 NA TRBD2 TRBV27 CASSLNPAGGEETQYF TGTGCCAGCAGTTTAAACCCAGCGGGAGGGGAGGAGACCCAGTACTTC
TRBJ1-3 NA NA TRBV28 CASSPGDGSGNTIYF TGTGCCAGCAGCCCTGGGGACGGCTCTGGAAACACCATATATTTT
TRBJ2-5 NA TRBD1 TRBV20-1 CSGGQKETQYF TGCAGTGGGGGACAGAAAGAGACCCAGTACTTC
TRBJ2-7 NA NA TRBV11-2 CASSLRAVTYEQYF TGTGCCAGCAGCTTACGGGCAGTGACCTACGAGCAGTACTTC
TRBJ2-7 NA NA TRBV7-9 CASSSDSGSAGSYEQYF TGTGCCAGCAGCTCCGATAGTGGTAGCGCCGGCTCCTACGAGCAGTACTTC
TRBJ2-3 NA NA TRBV5-1 CASSLGSADTQYF TGCGCCAGCAGCCTCGGTAGCGCAGATACGCAGTATTTT
TRBJ2-7 few TRBD1 TRBV5-1 CASSLQPGQGDVYF TGCGCCAGCAGCCTACAACCGGGACAGGGGGATGTGTACTTC
TRBJ2-2 NA NA TRBV28 CASSLIGSTGELFF TGTGCCAGCAGTTTAATTGGGTCGACCGGGGAGCTGTTTTTT
TRBJ2-2 NA NA TRBV10-3 CAISAGAGTGELFF TGTGCCATCAGTGCCGGGGCCGGCACCGGGGAGCTGTTTTTT
TRBJ1-2 NA NA TRBV5-5 CASSLGSVGYTF TGTGCCAGCAGCTTGGGGAGTGTTGGCTACACCTTC
TRBJ2-1 NA NA TRBV7-9 CASSFRQGYNEQFF TGTGCCAGCAGCTTTCGGCAGGGCTACAATGAGCAGTTCTTC
TRBJ1-1 NA NA TRBV28 CASSSAPVMNTEAFF TGTGCCAGCAGTTCGGCACCGGTAATGAACACTGAAGCTTTCTTT
TRBJ2-1 NA TRBD2 TRBV4-3 CASSQDLGTSRYNEQFF TGCGCCAGCAGCCAAGATCTTGGGACTAGCAGATACAATGAGCAGTTCTTC
TRBJ2-7 few NA TRBV11-3 CASSLAYEQYF TGTGCCAGCAGCTTAGCCTACGAGCAGTACTTC
TRBJ2-2 NA TRBD2 TRBV19 CASAAGRNTGELFF TGTGCCAGTGCAGCGGGGAGGAACACCGGGGAGCTGTTTTTT
TRBJ1-1 once TRBD1 TRBV18 CASSLGQVNTEAFF TGTGCCAGCTCACTCGGACAGGTGAACACTGAAGCTTTCTTT
TRBJ2-5 NA TRBD2 TRBV5-8 CASSSDTTSGKETQYF TGTGCCAGCAGCTCGGACACGACTAGCGGAAAAGAGACCCAGTACTTC
TRBJ1-5 few NA TRBV16 CASSPTRSNQPQHF TGTGCCAGCAGCCCAACCCGGAGCAATCAGCCCCAGCATTTT
TRBJ1-1 once NA TRBV7-9 CASSSTATDTEAFF TGTGCCAGCAGCTCGACAGCTACCGACACTGAAGCCTTCTTT
TRBJ2-7 NA TRBD1 TRBV6-6 CASSLEGAVGFEQYF TGTGCCAGCAGTCTCGAGGGGGCGGTCGGATTCGAGCAGTACTTC
TRBJ2-1 NA TRBD2 TRBV9 CASSPHGPLLAGGKDEQFF TGTGCCAGCAGCCCCCACGGCCCCTTACTAGCGGGAGGAAAGGATGAGCAGTTCTTC
TRBJ2-2 NA NA TRBV5-1 CASSLASWGSDTGELFF TGCGCCAGCAGCTTGGCCAGTTGGGGGAGCGACACCGGGGAGCTGTTTTTT
TRBJ2-3 NA TRBD2 TRBV15 CATSRGGLAASTDTQYF TGTGCCACCAGCAGGGGAGGACTAGCGGCTAGCACAGATACGCAGTATTTT
TRBJ2-1 NA TRBD2 TRBV7-3 CASSLFPLAGGSNDEQFF TGTGCCAGCAGCTTATTCCCCCTAGCGGGAGGGTCGAACGATGAGCAGTTCTTC